Below, 18 T cell receptor beta chains from the same sample are listed, as sequenced in a study of T cells in Graves' hyperthyroidism and ophthalmopathy. There were TCR beta CDR3 regions amplified from RNA transcripts. HTBI primers drove first-round RT-PCR of the TCR CDR3. TCRdb ran MiXCR on the multiplex PCR reads and lists one entry per CDR3 protein. The sample records more than 600,000 distinct CDR3 sequences, about 15% being singletons. The source material was blood. These receptors all come from a man in his late teens or twenties with Graves' hyperthyroidism.

This clonotype was picked up many times. The chain combines TRBV7-2 with TRBJ2-7, with D unclear. V lost 6 bases, J lost 6 bases, and 12 bases lay in between. This CDR3 is 12 amino acids long. In germline, CDR1 is SGHTA, CDR2 FQGNSA. CDR3 nucleotides: TGTGCCAGCAGTTATAGGTTGGGCGAGCAGTACTTC. It specifies CASSYRLGEQYF.

This clonotype appeared many times. The chain links TRBV10-2 to TRBJ2-1, with D perhaps matching TRBD1 (6 bases). Germline CDR1 and CDR2: WSHSY and SAAADI. V was clipped by 10 bases and J by 11 bases, with 15 bases between them. The CDR3 consists of 11 residues. CDR3 protein: CATARTDQQFF. DNA for the CDR3: TGCGCCACCGCCCGGACAGACCAGCAGTTCTTC.

This clonotype was observed at least ten times. The J gene is TRBJ1-1, the V gene TRBV7-3, with no clear D. This CDR3 contains 14 residues. CDR1 SGHTA and CDR2 FQGTGA come from the germline V gene. V was pared by 5 bases and J by 4 bases, with 14 bases between. CDR3 region: CASSLISGITEAFF. The CDR3, as DNA: TGTGCCAGCAGCCTAATCTCCGGTATCACTGAAGCTTTCTTT.

V gene TRBV7-2 combines with J gene TRBJ2-3; 14 bases are shared with TRBD2. V dropped 3 bases and J dropped 4; count of bases not matched to a gene: 3. The CDR3 spans 16 residues. CDR1 is SGHTA, CDR2 FQGNSA, per germline. CDR3 coding DNA: TGTGCCAGCAGCTTGTTGGGACTAGCGGGGGCAGATACGCAGTATTTT. Its translation is CASSLLGLAGADTQYF.

In this sample, this clonotype turned up a few times. The J gene is TRBJ2-1, the V gene TRBV11-2; no definite D call. V lost 1 base and J 12 bases, leaving 10 bases between the germline ends. Germline V gene lookup returns CDR1 SGHAT and CDR2 FQNNGV. The CDR3 sequence is 12 residues long. CDR3 DNA: TGTGCCAGCAGCTTAGTGGGTAGGGTGCAGTTCTTC. This gives the protein CASSLVGRVQFF.

A few counts support this clonotype. V gene TRBV28 combines with J gene TRBJ1-2, with TRBD1 identical over 7 bases. The CDR3 is 15 amino acids. The ends lost 4 bases at V and 4 bases at J; junction bases unmatched: 9. Germline V gene lookup returns CDR1 MDHEN and CDR2 SYDVKM. CDR3 bases: TGTGCCAGCAGTTCGGGGACAGAGTTGATCTATGGCTACACCTTC. This gives the protein CASSSGTELIYGYTF.

This chain joins TRBV19 and TRBJ2-7; D is unresolved. The V gene lost 3 bases and the J gene lost 5 bases, with 11 bases spanning the gap. Germline CDR1 reads LNHDA; CDR2 reads SQIVND (reference sequence). The CDR3 loop spans 13 amino acids. The CDR3 region is CASSMARFHEQYF. CDR3 nucleotide sequence: TGTGCCAGTAGTATGGCGAGGTTCCACGAGCAGTACTTC.

This clonotype was seen ten or more times. The V and J genes are TRBV30 and TRBJ2-6, with D tentatively TRBD1 (5 bases). V shed 3 bases and J shed 4 bases, with 13 bases lying between them. Germline V CDR1 and CDR2: GTSNPN, SVGIG (reference sequence). The CDR3 totals 15 residues. As DNA, the CDR3 is TGTGCCTGGAGGGGGAAGGGGTCCGGGGCCAACGTCCTGACTTTC. Protein sequence: CAWRGKGSGANVLTF.

This clonotype was detected ten times or more. The rearrangement uses TRBV6-1 and TRBJ1-5; 10 nucleotides agree with TRBD1. The V segment lost 5 bases and the J segment 6 bases; nucleotides outside the gene matches: 10. Looked up from germline, CDR1 is MNHNS and CDR2 is SASEGT. This CDR3 is built from 16 residues. The CDR3 DNA follows: TGTGCCAGCAGTCCTCTGGGACAGGGGAATAGTCAGCCCCAGCATTTT. It codes for CASSPLGQGNSQPQHF.

The V and J genes are TRBV6-4 and TRBJ2-2; tentative D call: TRBD2 (6 bases). The CDR3 is 14 residues long. V shed 8 bases and J shed 4 bases, with 14 bases lying between them. From germline, CDR1 is MRHNA and CDR2 SNTAGT. The DNA for the CDR3 is TGTGCCAGCCAGCCCGCGGAGGGCACCGGGGAGCTGTTTTTT. The encoded protein is CASQPAEGTGELFF.

This clonotype was counted at least ten times. The chain is built from TRBV2 and TRBJ2-2; D is ambiguous. The CDR3 sequence is 15 residues long. Trimming took off 8 bases at V and 6 bases at J, with 19 bases between the two ends. Germline lookup yields CDR1 SNHLY and CDR2 FYNNEI. The CDR3 sequence is CASYELEGFAGELFF. In DNA, the CDR3 is TGTGCCAGCTACGAGCTTGAAGGGTTTGCCGGGGAGCTGTTTTTT.

The table lists this clonotype with many counts. This chain uses TRBV18 with TRBJ1-2, with no clear D. The CDR3 length is 14 residues. Per germline, CDR1 KGHSH and CDR2 LQKENI. The V and J ends lost 6 bases and 4 bases respectively, with 15 bases between them. The CDR3 nucleotides are TGTGCCAGCTCTCCCGACCCAGGCGGCTATGGCTACACCTTC. Its translation: CASSPDPGGYGYTF.

The V gene is TRBV7-9, the J gene TRBJ1-2; 9 nucleotides line up with TRBD1. V trimming: 6 bases; J trimming: 5 bases; junction bases outside the gene matches: 7. CDR1 is SEHNR, CDR2 FQNEAQ, per germline (reference sequence). This CDR3 is 14 amino acids long. The CDR3 spells CASSPGTGFYGYTF. As DNA, the CDR3 is TGTGCCAGCAGTCCCGGGACAGGGTTTTATGGCTACACCTTC.

This clonotype was found many times. This sequence joins TRBV6-1 and TRBJ2-7, with 10 bases that match TRBD1. The germline V gene encodes CDR1 MNHNS and CDR2 SASEGT. The V gene end was trimmed by 6 bases and the J gene end by 3 bases; junction bases not matched to a gene: 11. This CDR3 is 16 amino acids long. The CDR3 DNA is TGTGCCAGCAGGGAACGTCCGGGACAGGGGCTCTACGAGCAGTACTTC. It is translated as CASRERPGQGLYEQYF.

This clonotype was recorded once. The chain carries TRBV29-1 and TRBJ2-4; TRBD1 might be the D (6 bases). Between the trimmed V and J ends, which lost 1 base and 1 base, there was a span of 11 bases. The germline V gene has CDR1 SQVTM and CDR2 ANQGSEA. The length of the CDR3 is 15 residues. CDR3 region: CSVEVAGDAKNIQYF. CDR3 coding DNA: TGCAGCGTTGAAGTTGCAGGGGACGCCAAAAACATTCAGTACTTC.

The chain carries TRBV6-2 or TRBV6-3 and TRBJ1-5, with a tentative D call TRBD1 (6 bases). CDR1 is MNHEY and CDR2 is SVGEGT in the germline V gene. The CDR3 loop spans 14 amino acids. The ends were cut back, 4 bases at V and 5 bases at J, with 12 bases in the middle. The CDR3: CASSLRGADQPQHF. The CDR3 bases are TGTGCCAGCAGTTTGAGGGGGGCTGATCAGCCCCAGCATTTT.

In its sample, this clonotype was seen many times. V and J are TRBV28 and TRBJ1-5; D possibly corresponds to TRBD1 (6 bases). Germline CDR1 and CDR2: MDHEN and SYDVKM. Trimming cost V 3 bases and J 7 bases, with 13 bases left between them. The CDR3 is 14 residues long. The CDR3 DNA reads TGTGCCAGCAGTTTCGGGGGGCGTAGGCAGCCCCAGCATTTT. Translated, it gives CASSFGGRRQPQHF.

Many counts were recorded for this clonotype. The V gene is TRBV28, the J gene TRBJ1-1; D gene uncertain. V lost 11 bases, J lost 1 base, and 23 bases lay in between. CDR3 length equals 16 residues. Germline lookup yields CDR1 MDHEN and CDR2 SYDVKM. CDR3 region: CAAALGRPRPNTEAFF. The DNA for the CDR3 is TGTGCCGCCGCTCTCGGACGCCCCCGGCCGAACACTGAAGCTTTCTTT.